The sequence of this T cell receptor beta chain was determined in a study of identical twins. Template switching, a step in the protocol, added a universal primer site, and cDNA carried unique molecular identifiers. TCRdb called the 5' RACE reads again in MiXCR, with one record for every CDR3 protein. The sample consists of 460,000 or so distinct CDR3 sequences, 13% to 15% of them appearing once. The study's findings and limits: With abundant cord blood beta clonotypes, insertions were fewer; memory repertoires showed no such pattern.

As to this clonotype: No antigen is known for it.

Germline V gene lookup returns CDR1 MNHNY and CDR2 SVGAGI (reference sequence). The V and J ends lost 2 bases and 7 bases, in that order; junction bases with no gene match: 3. The CDR3 runs 13 residues. These same data were also listed under a study on yellow fever vaccine responses in identical twins.

The sequence was collected from a woman under 30 in good health. The chain couples TRBV6-6 to TRBJ1-2; the match to TRBD1 covers 8 bases. The material sequenced was CD4+ T cells sorted from blood. The CDR3, as DNA: TGTGCCAGCAGTTACGCAGGGGGCGGTGGCTACACCTTC. Translated: CASSYAGGGGYTF.